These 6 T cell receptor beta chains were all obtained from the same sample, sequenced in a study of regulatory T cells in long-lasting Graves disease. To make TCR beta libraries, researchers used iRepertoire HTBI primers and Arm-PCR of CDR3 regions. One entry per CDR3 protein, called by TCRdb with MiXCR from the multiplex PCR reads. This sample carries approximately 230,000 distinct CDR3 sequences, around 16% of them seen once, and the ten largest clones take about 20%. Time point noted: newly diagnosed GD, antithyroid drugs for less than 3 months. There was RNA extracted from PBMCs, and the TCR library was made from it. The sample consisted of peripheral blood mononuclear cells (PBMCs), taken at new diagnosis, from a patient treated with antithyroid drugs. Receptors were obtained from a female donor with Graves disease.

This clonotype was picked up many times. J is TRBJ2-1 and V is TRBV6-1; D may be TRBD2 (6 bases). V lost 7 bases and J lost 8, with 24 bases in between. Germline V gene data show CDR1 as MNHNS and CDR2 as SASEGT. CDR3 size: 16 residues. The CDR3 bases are TGTGCCAGCAACGGTCCGGGACTGGGGGGTTCGGATGAGCAGTTCTTC. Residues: CASNGPGLGGSDEQFF.

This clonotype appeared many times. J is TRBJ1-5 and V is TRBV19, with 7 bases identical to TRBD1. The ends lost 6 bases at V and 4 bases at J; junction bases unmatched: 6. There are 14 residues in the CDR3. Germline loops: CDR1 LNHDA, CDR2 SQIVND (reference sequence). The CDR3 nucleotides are TGTGCCAGTAGCCCGACAGGGACTAATCAGCCCCAGCATTTT. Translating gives CASSPTGTNQPQHF.

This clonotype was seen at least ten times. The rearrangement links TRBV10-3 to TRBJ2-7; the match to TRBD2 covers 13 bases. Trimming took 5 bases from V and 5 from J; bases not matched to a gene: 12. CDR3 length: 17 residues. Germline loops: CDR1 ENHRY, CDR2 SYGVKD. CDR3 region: CAISPPGLAGASNEQYF. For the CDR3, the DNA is TGTGCCATCAGTCCACCCGGACTAGCGGGAGCAAGCAACGAGCAGTACTTC.

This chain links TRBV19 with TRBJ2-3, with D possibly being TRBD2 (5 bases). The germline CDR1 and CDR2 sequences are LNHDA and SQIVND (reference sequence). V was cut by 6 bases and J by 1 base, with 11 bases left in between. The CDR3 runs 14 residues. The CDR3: CASSGVAGTDTQYF. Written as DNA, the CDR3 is TGTGCCAGTAGCGGGGTGGCGGGCACAGATACGCAGTATTTT. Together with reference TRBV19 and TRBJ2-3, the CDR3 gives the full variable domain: DGGITQSPKYLFRKEGQNVTLSCEQNLNHDAMYWYRQDPGQGLRLIYYSQIVNDFQKGDIAEGYSVSREKKESFPLTVTSAQKNPTAFYLCASSGVAGTDTQYFGPGTRLTVL.

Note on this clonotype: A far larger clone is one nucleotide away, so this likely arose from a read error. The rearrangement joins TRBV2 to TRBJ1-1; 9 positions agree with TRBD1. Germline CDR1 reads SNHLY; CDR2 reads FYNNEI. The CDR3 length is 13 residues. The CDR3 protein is CAGSLTGGTEAFF. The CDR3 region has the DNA TGTGCCGGCAGTCTGACAGGGGGCACTGAAGCTTTCTTT. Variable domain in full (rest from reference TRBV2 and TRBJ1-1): EPEVTQTPSHQVTQMGQEVILRCVPISNHLYFYWYRQILGQKVEFLVSFYNNEISEKSEIFDDQFSVERPDGSNFTLKIRSTKLEDSAMYFCAGSLTGGTEAFFGQGTRLTVV.

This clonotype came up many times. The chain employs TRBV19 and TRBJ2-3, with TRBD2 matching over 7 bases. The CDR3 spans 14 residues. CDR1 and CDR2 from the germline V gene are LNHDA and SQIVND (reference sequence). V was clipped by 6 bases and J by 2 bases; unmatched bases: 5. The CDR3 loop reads CASSLGTITDTQYF. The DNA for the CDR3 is TGTGCCAGTAGCTTGGGGACTATCACAGATACGCAGTATTTT.